This T cell receptor beta chain emerged from a study of T cells in Graves' hyperthyroidism and ophthalmopathy. Based on clinical symptoms, serum thyroxine and TRAb, thyroid ultrasound and orbital computed tomography, diagnoses were reached. The germline V gene encodes CDR1 LNHDA and CDR2 SQIVND (reference sequence). The CDR3 length is 15 residues. V dropped 10 bases and J dropped 3 bases, with 16 bases sitting between them. TCR beta CDR3 region amplification was performed from RNA transcripts. Initially, a first-round RT-PCR of the TCR CDR3 employed the HTBI primer set. Via MiXCR, TCRdb re-called the multiplex PCR reads, giving one row per CDR3 protein. The data hold around 570,000 distinct CDR3 sequences, with 20% observed a single time.

The sequence derives from a man aged 40-55 years with Graves' ophthalmopathy. The chain employs TRBV19 and TRBJ2-6; D is unclear. The material sequenced was blood. The CDR3, as DNA: TGTGCCACGCGACCGAATAGGGATGGGGCCAACGTCCTGACTTTC. Amino acids: CATRPNRDGANVLTF.